Each of the 15 T cell receptor beta chains below was sequenced from the same sample in a study of T-cell reconstitution after alpha-beta-depleted transplantation in children. Preparation of the TCRbeta library used unique molecular identifiers. TCRdb ran MiXCR on the PCR reads and lists one entry per CDR3 protein. Of 900,000 or so distinct CDR3 sequences in the sample, approximately 15% were seen once. The sample was PBMCs, mostly from graft donor cells, taken 360 days after TCRalphabeta/CD19-depleted stem cell transplant. These receptors all stem from a male patient aged 5 to 17 who had a stem cell transplant for acute lymphoblastic leukemia, so the T cells may come from the graft donor.

The chain links TRBV7-2 to TRBJ2-5; no clear D gene. Germline V lookup: CDR1 SGHTA, CDR2 FQGNSA. The CDR3 is made up of 13 amino acids. Trimming took 6 bases from V and 4 from J, leaving 12 bases between them. The CDR3 reads CASRRGHPETQYF. For the CDR3, the DNA is TGTGCCAGCAGGAGAGGCCATCCAGAGACCCAGTACTTC.

CDR3 in amino acids: CATKLAGTNEQFF. The CDR3 coding sequence is TGTGCCACCAAACTAGCGGGTACGAATGAGCAGTTCTTC. The chain uses TRBV24-1 and TRBJ2-1; TRBD2 aligns across 9 bases. Trimming removed 8 bases from V and 7 bases from J; junction bases left unmatched: 5. CDR3 length equals 13 residues. Germline-derived CDR1 and CDR2 are KGHDR and SFDVKD.

This clonotype has just one count. The gene calls are TRBV7-7 and TRBJ1-2; no firm D call. The ends were cut back, 5 bases at V and 4 bases at J, with 17 bases in the middle. This CDR3 has 15 amino acids. The germline CDR1 and CDR2 sequences are SSHAT and FNYEAQ (reference sequence). DNA of the CDR3: TGTGCCAGCAGCCCACTTATCGTGGGGTCCTATGGCTACACCTTC. It specifies CASSPLIVGSYGYTF. Filled out from reference TRBV7-7 and TRBJ1-2, the complete variable domain reads GAGVSQSPRYKVTKRGQDVTLRCDPISSHATLYWYQQALGQGPEFLTYFNYEAQPDKSGLPSDRFSAERPEGSISTLTIQRTEQRDSAMYRCASSPLIVGSYGYTFGSGTRLTVV.

This clonotype was counted between two and nine times. This CDR3 is CASWAERTDTQYF. CDR3 DNA sequence: TGTGCCAGTTGGGCCGAACGCACAGATACGCAGTATTTT. This sequence joins TRBV2 and TRBJ2-3; D ambiguous. V lost 9 bases and J lost 1, with 11 bases in between. The CDR3 sequence is 13 residues long. The germline V gene encodes CDR1 SNHLY and CDR2 FYNNEI.

This clonotype was seen repeatedly, ten times or more. The V call is TRBV29-1, the J call TRBJ1-3; D is unresolved. CDR3 length: 13 amino acids. V gave up 1 base and J gave up 7 bases, with 11 bases separating them. The germline V gene encodes CDR1 SQVTM and CDR2 ANQGSEA. CDR3: CSVEGAADNTIYF. CDR3 DNA: TGCAGCGTTGAAGGGGCGGCTGACAACACCATATATTTT.

This clonotype occurred a few times. The chain couples TRBV10-3 to TRBJ2-7; TRBD2 matches 9 bases. Germline V gene sequence: CDR1 ENHRY, CDR2 SYGVKD. J gave up 6 bases and V 4 bases, and 1 base lay outside the gene matches. This CDR3 has 12 amino acids. DNA of the CDR3: TGTGCCATCAGTGTAGCGGGGGTCGAGCAGTACTTC. Translating it yields CAISVAGVEQYF.

This clonotype was observed a handful of times. The CDR3 region has the DNA TGTGCCAGCAGTGAGGCGGCAGGTGCGTACTACGAGCAGTACTTC. Its protein is CASSEAAGAYYEQYF. The chain carries TRBV25-1 and TRBJ2-7; D not resolved. Germline CDR1 is MGHDK and CDR2 is SYGVNS. The ends were cut back, 3 bases at V and 3 bases at J, with 15 bases in the middle. This CDR3 is 15 amino acids long.

This clonotype was counted only a few times. The chain links TRBV12-3 or TRBV12-4 to TRBJ2-5; 9 bases agree with TRBD2. V gave up 4 bases and J gave up 2 bases; unmatched junction bases: 5. The CDR3 consists of 15 residues. The CDR3 here is CASSSREGGQETQYF. Here the CDR3 DNA reads TGTGCCAGCAGTTCGCGGGAGGGCGGGCAAGAGACCCAGTACTTC.

This clonotype has a count of ten or more. The chain couples TRBV10-1 to TRBJ2-1, with D perhaps matching TRBD2 (6 bases). V was cut by 5 bases and J by 9 bases, with 14 bases left in between. There are 13 residues in the CDR3. Germline CDR1 is WNHNN and CDR2 is SYGVQD (reference sequence). CDR3 sequence: CASSTRGRSEQFF. The CDR3 DNA is TGCGCCAGCAGTACTAGAGGGAGGAGTGAGCAGTTCTTC.

This clonotype showed up many times. The rearrangement uses TRBV20-1 and TRBJ2-1, with 11 nucleotides matching TRBD2. This CDR3 contains 15 residues. From germline, CDR1 is DFQATT and CDR2 SNEGSKA (reference sequence). Trimming removed 3 bases from V and 7 bases from J; junction bases left unmatched: 8. CDR3 coding DNA: TGCAGTGCTAGGACTAGCGGGACTAAACGGAATGAGCAGTTCTTC. Protein sequence: CSARTSGTKRNEQFF.

The chain recombines TRBV7-2 with TRBJ2-2, with 9 positions matching TRBD2. The CDR3 length is 15 residues. Trimming at V came to 3 bases and at J to 4 bases, leaving 3 bases not matched to a gene. Germline values: CDR1 SGHTA, CDR2 FQGNSA. The CDR3 loop reads CASSLPSGITGELFF. CDR3 DNA: TGTGCCAGCAGCTTGCCTAGCGGGATCACCGGGGAGCTGTTTTTT.

The chain couples TRBV19 to TRBJ2-1; possibly TRBD2 for D (5 bases). Germline V gene data show CDR1 as LNHDA and CDR2 as SQIVND (reference sequence). Trimming removed 9 bases from V and 6 bases from J, with 21 bases in between. The CDR3 runs to 15 residues. The CDR3 DNA reads as TGTGCCAGCCTGGAGGATGGTTCAGGAGGCAATGAGCAGTTCTTC. It is translated as CASLEDGSGGNEQFF.

This clonotype has a count of ten or more. The chain joins TRBV29-1 to TRBJ2-4, with a weak D call TRBD1 (5 bases). This CDR3 comprises 13 residues. The germline CDR1 and CDR2 sequences are SQVTM and ANQGSEA. V shed 5 bases and J shed 3 bases, with 11 bases lying between them. The CDR3 protein is CSVLGLNKNIQYF. The CDR3 region has the DNA TGCAGCGTTCTGGGGCTAAACAAAAACATTCAGTACTTC.

This clonotype was observed a handful of times. The genes are TRBV12-3 or TRBV12-4 and TRBJ2-1; 7 nucleotides agree with TRBD2. The V segment lost 4 bases and the J segment 6 bases; nucleotides outside the gene matches: 6. The CDR3 runs 14 residues. CDR3 coding DNA: TGTGCCAGCAGTTATGCGGGAGTAGTCAATGAGCAGTTCTTC. Translating gives CASSYAGVVNEQFF.

The table lists this clonotype with a few counts. The chain carries TRBV7-9 and TRBJ1-4; no clear D. The V gene lost 4 bases and the J gene lost 5 bases, with 20 bases spanning the gap. Per the germline V gene, CDR1 is SEHNR and CDR2 is FQNEAQ (reference sequence). The CDR3 covers 17 residues. CDR3 in amino acids: CASSSTYRTRENEKLFF. CDR3 coding DNA: TGTGCCAGCAGCTCAACCTACCGGACCCGTGAGAATGAAAAACTGTTTTTT. Variable domain in full (rest from reference TRBV7-9 and TRBJ1-4): DTGVSQNPRHKITKRGQNVTFRCDPISEHNRLYWYRQTLGQGPEFLTYFQNEAQLEKSRLLSDRFSAERPKGSFSTLEIQRTEQGDSAMYLCASSSTYRTRENEKLFFGSGTQLSVL.